Shown below are 3 T cell receptor beta chains from a single sample sequenced in a study of OX40 agonist ivuxolimab in advanced cancers. Clones were sequenced by immunoSEQ multiplex PCR, and TCRdb holds only the in-frame ones, with some missing. In the table there are 85,000 to 100,000 clones, approximately 93% of which are singletons. The specimen was CD4+ or CD8+ T cells sorted from blood, collected in a trial of the OX40 agonist ivuxolimab. The receptors come from an adult with an advanced solid tumor such as melanoma, head and neck, liver or kidney cancer.

The V and J genes are TRBV27 and TRBJ1-5; D is possibly TRBD1 (5 bases). The CDR3 spans 18 residues. Per germline, CDR1 MNHEY and CDR2 SMNVEV (reference sequence). The V end was cut by 2 bases, the J end by 9 bases, with 26 bases between. CDR3 sequence reads: CASSLLALGGEVHGPQHF. DNA for the CDR3: TGTGCCAGCAGTTTACTTGCACTGGGGGGGGAGGTCCACGGGCCCCAGCATTTT.

The chain recombines TRBV5-5 with TRBJ1-5, with 7 bases aligning to TRBD1. The junction had 6 bases not matched to a gene; V was cut back by 2 bases and J by 4 bases. From germline, CDR1 is SGHKS and CDR2 YYEKEE (reference sequence). The CDR3 consists of 15 residues. The CDR3 DNA follows: TGTGCCAGCAGCTTTGGGGACAGCATGAATCAGCCCCAGCATTTT. As protein: CASSFGDSMNQPQHF.

This chain uses TRBV5-1 with TRBJ2-5; tentatively, D is TRBD1 or TRBD2 (6 bases each). The CDR3 totals 16 residues. Germline values: CDR1 SGHRS, CDR2 YFSETQ. V lost 0 bases, J lost 3 bases, and 15 bases lay in between. The chain's CDR3 is CASSLEGGEREETQYF. In DNA form, the CDR3 reads TGCGCCAGCAGCTTGGAGGGGGGCGAGCGGGAAGAGACCCAGTACTTC.